This T cell receptor beta chain emerged from a study of T cell changes during pregnancy in multiple sclerosis. Assay used: immunoSEQ multiplex PCR; TCRdb lists only in-frame clones, some missing. The table shows roughly 80,000 clones, with 92% occurring only once. Germline CDR1 SGHTA, CDR2 FQGNSA. The CDR3 is 15 residues long. The germline V and J ends were trimmed by 5 bases and 5 bases, with 18 bases remaining between them. V usage is TRBV7-2 and J usage is TRBJ2-5; D might be TRBD1 (7 bases). This material consisted of peripheral blood, taken before pregnancy. The clonotype originates from a female donor with multiple sclerosis, enrolled in a pregnancy study. The CDR3 reads CASSQGVAGRETQYF. CDR3 DNA sequence: TGTGCCAGCAGCCAGGGGGTGGCGGGACGGGAGACCCAGTACTTC.